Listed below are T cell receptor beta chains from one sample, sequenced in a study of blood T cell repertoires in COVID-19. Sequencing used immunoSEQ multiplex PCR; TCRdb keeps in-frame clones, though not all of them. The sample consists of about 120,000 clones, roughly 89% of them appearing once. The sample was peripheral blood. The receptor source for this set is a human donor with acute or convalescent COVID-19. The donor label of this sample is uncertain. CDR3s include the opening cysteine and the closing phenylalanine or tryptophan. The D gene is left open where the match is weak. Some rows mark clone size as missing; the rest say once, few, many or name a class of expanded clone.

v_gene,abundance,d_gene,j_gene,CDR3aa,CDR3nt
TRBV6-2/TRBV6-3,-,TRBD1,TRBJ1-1,CASSSDRGRVNTEAFF,TGTGCCAGCAGTTCCGACAGGGGGCGGGTGAACACTGAAGCTTTCTTT
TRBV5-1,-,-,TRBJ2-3,CASSLDNRGMDTQYF,TGCGCCAGCAGCTTGGACAACAGAGGGATGGATACGCAGTATTTT
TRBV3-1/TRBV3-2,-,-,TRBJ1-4,CASSRLDRNEKLFF,TGTGCCAGCAGTAGATTAGACAGAAATGAAAAACTGTTTTTT
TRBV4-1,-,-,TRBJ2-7,CASTKGDGTYEQYF,TGCGCCAGCACCAAGGGGGACGGGACCTACGAGCAGTACTTC
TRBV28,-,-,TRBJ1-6,CASSLGGTPLHF,TGTGCCAGCAGTTTGGGAGGAACACCCCTCCACTTT
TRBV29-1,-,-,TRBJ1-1,CSVHTVNTEAFF,TGCAGCGTGCATACTGTGAACACTGAAGCTTTCTTT
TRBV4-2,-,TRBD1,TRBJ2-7,CASSQWGDRDYEQYF,TGTGCCAGCAGCCAATGGGGCGACAGGGACTACGAGCAGTACTTC
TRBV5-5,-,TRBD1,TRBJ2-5,CASSLRYPRTGGEETQYF,TGTGCCAGCAGCTTGAGATATCCCCGGACAGGGGGCGAAGAGACCCAGTACTTC
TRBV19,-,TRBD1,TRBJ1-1,CASAGQGKTEAFF,TGTGCCAGCGCGGGACAGGGAAAAACTGAAGCTTTCTTT
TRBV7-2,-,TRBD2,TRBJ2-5,CASSLLGLAGGETQYF,TGTGCCAGCAGCTTACTGGGACTAGCGGGAGGAGAGACCCAGTACTTC
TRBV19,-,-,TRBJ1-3,CASSMGGHYGRRGNTIYF,TGTGCCAGTAGTATGGGCGGACATTATGGTCGTCGAGGAAACACCATATATTTT
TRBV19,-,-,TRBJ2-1,CASNALSKSYNEQFF,TGTGCCAGTAACGCGTTATCGAAATCCTACAATGAGCAGTTCTTC
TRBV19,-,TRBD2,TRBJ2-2,CASTKGLAGAGELFF,TGTGCCAGTACCAAGGGACTAGCGGGAGCCGGGGAGCTGTTTTTT
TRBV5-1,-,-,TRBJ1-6,CASRFDNSPLHF,TGCGCCAGCAGGTTCGATAATTCACCCCTCCACTTT
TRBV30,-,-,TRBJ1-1,CAWSVLMNTEAFF,TGTGCCTGGAGTGTACTGATGAACACTGAAGCTTTCTTT
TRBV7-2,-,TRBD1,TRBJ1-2,CASSSQQGAGGYTF,TGTGCCAGCAGCTCTCAGCAGGGGGCAGGAGGCTACACCTTC
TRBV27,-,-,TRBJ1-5,CASSPIGSYSNQPQHF,TGTGCCAGCTCACCGATTGGCAGTTATAGCAATCAGCCCCAGCATTTT
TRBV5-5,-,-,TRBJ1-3,CASSYDSPPRNTIYF,TGTGCCAGCAGCTACGACAGCCCACCCAGAAACACCATATATTTT
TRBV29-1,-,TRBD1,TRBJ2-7,CSVRDSGTGGYEQYF,TGCAGCGTTCGGGATTCCGGGACAGGGGGCTACGAGCAGTACTTC
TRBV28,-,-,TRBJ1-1,CASSETTGSAEAFF,TGTGCCAGCAGTGAAACCACAGGGAGCGCTGAAGCTTTCTTT
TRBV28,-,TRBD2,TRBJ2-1,CASSLGGLADHNEQFF,TGTGCCAGCAGTTTGGGGGGACTAGCGGATCACAATGAGCAGTTCTTC
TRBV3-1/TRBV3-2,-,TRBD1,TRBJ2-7,CASSQDWSGGSYEQYF,TGTGCCAGCAGCCAAGATTGGTCAGGGGGCTCCTACGAGCAGTACTTC
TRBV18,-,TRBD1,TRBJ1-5,CASSPRGQGNQPQHF,TGTGCCAGCTCACCGAGGGGACAGGGCAATCAGCCCCAGCATTTT
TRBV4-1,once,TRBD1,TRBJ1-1,CASSQDRPENTEAFF,TGCGCCAGCAGCCAGGACAGGCCCGAGAACACTGAAGCTTTCTTT
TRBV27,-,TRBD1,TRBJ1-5,CASSPATGGYQPQHF,TGTGCCAGCAGTCCGGCGACAGGGGGCTATCAGCCCCAGCATTTT
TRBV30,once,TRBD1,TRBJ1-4,CAWSFGGGNEKLFF,TGTGCCTGGAGTTTTGGAGGGGGCAATGAAAAACTGTTTTTT
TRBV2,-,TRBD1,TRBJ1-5,CASRGTGGNVWQPQHF,TGTGCCAGCAGAGGGACAGGGGGCAATGTATGGCAGCCCCAGCATTTT
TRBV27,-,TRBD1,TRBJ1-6,CASSLRQGAGVNSPLHF,TGTGCCAGCAGTTTGAGACAGGGGGCCGGGGTGAATTCACCCCTCCACTTT
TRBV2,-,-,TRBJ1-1,CASSELGPEAFF,TGTGCCAGCAGTGAATTGGGGCCTGAAGCTTTCTTT
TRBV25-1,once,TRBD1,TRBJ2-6,CASSENRGSGANVLTF,TGTGCCAGCAGTGAAAACAGGGGGTCAGGGGCCAACGTCCTGACTTTC
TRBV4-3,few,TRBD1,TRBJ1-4,CASSLGTVNEKLFF,TGCGCCAGCAGCCTCGGGACAGTCAATGAAAAACTGTTTTTT